These 23 T cell receptor beta chains came from one sample sequenced in a study of blood T cells in healthy people across ages. A second 7 to 11 cycle PCR used barcoded and J-beta primers. Each CDR3 protein gets one entry after TCRdb re-called the 5' RACE reads with MiXCR. The sample contains some 850,000 distinct CDR3 sequences, under 30% of which appear only once. These sequences were also reported in another study, on T cells of mothers and their children.

Sequenced material: blood. The receptors shown here come from a boy aged 5-17 years in good health.

The genes are TRBV28 and TRBJ2-3, with D unresolved. Germline CDR1 reads MDHEN; CDR2 reads SYDVKM. This CDR3 region has 13 residues. V lost 7 bases to trimming and J lost 5 bases, with 13 bases between them. CDR3 in amino acids: CASIPAGEDTQYF. The CDR3 DNA follows: TGTGCCAGCATTCCGGCAGGAGAAGATACGCAGTATTTT.

V is TRBV4-1 and J is TRBJ2-1, with D maybe TRBD1 (5 bases). The CDR3 has 16 amino acids. Trimming took 1 base from V and 2 from J, leaving 12 bases between them. Germline V lookup: CDR1 MGHRA, CDR2 YSYEKL. DNA for the CDR3: TGCGCCAGCAGCCAAGTTCTACAGGAGACCTACAATGAGCAGTTCTTC. It translates to CASSQVLQETYNEQFF.

The chain has TRBV6-5 and TRBJ1-1; D not certain. The V end was cut by 0 bases, the J end by 1 base, with 6 bases between. CDR1 MNHEY and CDR2 SVGAGI come from the germline V gene. This CDR3 comprises 14 residues. The CDR3: CASSYSTWNTEAFF. The CDR3 coding sequence is TGTGCCAGCAGTTACTCGACTTGGAACACTGAAGCTTTCTTT.

The sample holds a few counts of this clonotype. V gene TRBV18 combines with J gene TRBJ2-7; 9 bases are a match to TRBD2. Unmatched junction bases numbered 2, after V lost 1 base and J lost 4 bases. In germline, CDR1 is KGHSH, CDR2 LQKENI. This CDR3 has 14 residues. The CDR3 protein is CASSPQAGGYEQYF. The CDR3 DNA sequence: TGTGCCAGCTCACCACAAGCGGGGGGATACGAGCAGTACTTC.

The CDR3 spells CASSYSKAWAGDEQFF. In DNA form, the CDR3 reads TGTGCCAGCAGTTACTCGAAAGCCTGGGCGGGCGATGAGCAGTTCTTC. The V gene is TRBV6-5, the J gene TRBJ2-1; D perhaps matches TRBD2 (5 bases). This CDR3 has 16 amino acids. The ends were cut back, 0 bases at V and 8 bases at J, with 17 bases in the middle. The germline gives CDR1 MNHEY, CDR2 SVGAGI.

Only a few counts were recorded for this clonotype. CDR3 in amino acids: CASSQDRWRSGETSDTQYF. The CDR3 DNA reads TGTGCCAGCAGCCAAGATCGGTGGCGCAGCGGAGAGACATCAGATACGCAGTATTTT. V gene TRBV3-1 combines with J gene TRBJ2-3, with D tentatively TRBD2 (5 bases). Germline V gene sequence: CDR1 LGHDT, CDR2 YNNKEL (reference sequence). V gave up 0 bases and J gave up 4 bases, with 23 bases separating them. CDR3 length: 19 residues.

The chain is built from TRBV20-1 and TRBJ2-7; no firm D call. Between the trimmed V and J ends, which lost 3 bases and 0 bases, there was a span of 15 bases. This CDR3 is 15 amino acids long. CDR1 and CDR2 from the germline V gene are DFQATT and SNEGSKA (reference sequence). For the CDR3, the DNA is TGCAGTGCTAGCGGTTCTGCAGTGGGCTCCTACGAGCAGTACTTC. This gives the protein CSASGSAVGSYEQYF.

This clonotype was recorded once. The chain joins TRBV7-6 to TRBJ2-7, with 10 nucleotides matching TRBD1. CDR3 length: 15 amino acids. V shed 4 bases and J 3 bases; nucleotides not matched to a gene: 6. Germline loops: CDR1 SGHVS, CDR2 FNYEAQ. CDR3 nucleotides: TGTGCCAGCAGCTCGTCCGGGACAGGGGACTACGAGCAGTACTTC. This codes for CASSSSGTGDYEQYF.

V gene TRBV2 combines with J gene TRBJ2-5; TRBD1 might be the D (5 bases). CDR1 is SNHLY and CDR2 is FYNNEI in the germline V gene. Deletions cut 2 bases from V and 5 bases from J, with 9 bases between. The CDR3 sequence is 13 residues long. Written as DNA, the CDR3 is TGTGCCAGCAGTGAATACCCAGGGGAGACCCAGTACTTC. Translation: CASSEYPGETQYF.

With regard to this clonotype: One end of the junction varies from germline; a read error may be responsible. The chain employs TRBV5-1 and TRBJ2-7; no clear D gene. CDR3 size: 12 residues. CDR1 is SGHRS and CDR2 is YFSETQ in the germline V gene. CDR3 DNA: TGCGCCAGCAGCCGTGATTCCTGCGAGCAGTACTTC. It codes for CASSRDSCEQYF.

The chain has TRBV27 and TRBJ2-6, with no clear D. This CDR3 comprises 14 residues. V was shortened by 3 bases and J by 0 bases, with 3 bases between the two germline ends. Germline V gene data show CDR1 as MNHEY and CDR2 as SMNVEV (reference sequence). The CDR3 is CASSFLSGANVLTF. The CDR3 DNA reads TGTGCCAGCAGTTTCCTCTCTGGGGCCAACGTCCTGACTTTC.

There are a few counts of this clonotype. An end of the junction differs from the germline gene, which may be a read error. The rearrangement links TRBV5-1 to TRBJ2-5; tentative D call: TRBD1 (6 bases). This CDR3 contains 16 residues. CDR1 is SGHRS and CDR2 is YFSETQ in the germline V gene. The CDR3 coding sequence is TGCACCAGCAGATTCGGGACACGCGACGTGTTCGAGACCCAGTACTTC. Protein product: CTSRFGTRDVFETQYF.

The chain has TRBV14 and TRBJ2-1; 9 bases map to TRBD2. The CDR3 is 16 residues long. Germline lookup yields CDR1 SGHDN and CDR2 FVKESK. V lost 4 bases and J lost 5; bases outside the gene matches: 9. The CDR3: CASSRLASGGNNEQFF. DNA for the CDR3: TGTGCCAGCAGCCGTCTGGCCAGCGGGGGGAACAATGAGCAGTTCTTC.

The chain employs TRBV21-1 and TRBJ1-2; the table gives TRBD1 as D, unverified against the DNA. TRBV21-1 is annotated as a pseudogene. The CDR3 is 12 residues long. CDR3 sequence: CASKGGEAGYTF. DNA of the CDR3: TGTGCCAGCAAGGGGGGGGAAGCTGGCTACACCTTC.

The genes are TRBV3-1 and TRBJ2-3, with TRBD2 matching 12 bases. The CDR3 totals 21 residues. CDR1 and CDR2 from the germline V gene are LGHDT and YNNKEL (reference sequence). V lost 4 bases and J lost 0; bases outside the gene matches: 17. CDR3 sequence: CASSLLLAGGHPLYSTDTQYF. The CDR3 nucleotides are TGTGCCAGCAGCCTCTTACTAGCGGGGGGCCACCCACTCTATAGCACAGATACGCAGTATTTT.

This chain's CDR3 is CASSPGAGGPPHNEQFF. The DNA for the CDR3 is TGTGCCAGCAGTCCGGGGGCGGGGGGCCCCCCTCACAATGAGCAGTTCTTC. The chain carries TRBV12-3 or TRBV12-4 and TRBJ2-5, with 8 nucleotides matching TRBD2. Judging by the DNA end, TRBJ2-1 fits better; the J call may be wrong. The CDR3 is 17 residues long.

This clonotype was counted a few times. V usage is TRBV20-1 and J usage is TRBJ1-1, with a possible D match to TRBD1 (6 bases). The CDR3 contains 16 residues. V lost 0 bases to trimming and J lost 1 base, with 15 bases between them. CDR1 is DFQATT, CDR2 SNEGSKA, per germline (reference sequence). The CDR3: CSARDLAGVSNTEAFF. The CDR3 region has the DNA TGCAGTGCTAGAGATCTGGCAGGGGTTTCGAACACTGAAGCTTTCTTT.

This clonotype has a single count. The rearrangement uses TRBV18 and TRBJ2-1; TRBD1 or TRBD2 may be the D gene (5 bases each). With 5 bases removed from V and 10 bases from J, the gap between germline ends came to 15 bases. Germline V lookup: CDR1 KGHSH, CDR2 LQKENI. The CDR3 spans 13 residues. The CDR3 nucleotides read TGTGCCAGCTCAGACGGGACGGCCCGGGAGCAGTTCTTC. It is translated as CASSDGTAREQFF.

This clonotype was counted once. V is TRBV7-2 and J is TRBJ2-7; D may correspond to TRBD1 or TRBD2 (5 bases each). Gene TRBJ2-1 matches the end of the DNA better, so the J call may be wrong. The CDR3 has 16 amino acids. CDR1 SGHTA and CDR2 FQGNSA come from the germline V gene. The CDR3 is CASSSLRGDSYNEQFF. For the CDR3, the DNA is TGTGCCAGCAGCTCTCTCCGAGGGGATAGCTACAATGAGCAGTTCTTC.

This clonotype was observed a few times. In DNA form, the CDR3 reads TGCAGTGCCTACAGGGGGCAGGGGCAAGAGACCCAGTACTTC. Protein: CSAYRGQGQETQYF. The chain links TRBV20-1 to TRBJ2-5, with TRBD1 matching over 9 bases. The germline CDR1 and CDR2 sequences are DFQATT and SNEGSKA (reference sequence). V was pared by 6 bases and J by 2 bases, with 7 bases of the junction left unmatched. The CDR3 length is 14 residues.

This chain connects TRBV5-1 to TRBJ2-5; D tentatively reads TRBD1 or TRBD2 (5 bases each). With the DNA end fitting TRBJ2-1 better, the J assignment may be wrong. Germline CDR1 SGHRS, CDR2 YFSETQ. The CDR3 has 14 residues. This CDR3 reads CASSMWGSNNEQFF. The CDR3 DNA reads as TGCGCCAGCAGCATGTGGGGGTCGAATAATGAGCAGTTCTTC.

This clonotype appeared a few times. The chain combines TRBV11-2 with TRBJ1-2; D is unresolved. There are 15 residues in the CDR3. Trimming stripped 5 bases from V and 8 bases from J, with 21 bases between. Germline V gene lookup returns CDR1 SGHAT and CDR2 FQNNGV. The CDR3 here is CASSLTGSPIGGYTF. The CDR3 bases are TGTGCCAGCAGCCTAACCGGGAGCCCAATTGGAGGCTACACCTTC.

This chain connects TRBV28 to TRBJ2-6, with no clear D. The CDR3 sequence is 16 residues long. V lost 3 bases, J lost 1 base, and 10 bases lay in between. Germline V gene data show CDR1 as MDHEN and CDR2 as SYDVKM. The CDR3 DNA reads TGTGCCAGCAGTTTCCCGAGGAATTCTGGGGCCAACGTCCTGACTTTC. It specifies CASSFPRNSGANVLTF.